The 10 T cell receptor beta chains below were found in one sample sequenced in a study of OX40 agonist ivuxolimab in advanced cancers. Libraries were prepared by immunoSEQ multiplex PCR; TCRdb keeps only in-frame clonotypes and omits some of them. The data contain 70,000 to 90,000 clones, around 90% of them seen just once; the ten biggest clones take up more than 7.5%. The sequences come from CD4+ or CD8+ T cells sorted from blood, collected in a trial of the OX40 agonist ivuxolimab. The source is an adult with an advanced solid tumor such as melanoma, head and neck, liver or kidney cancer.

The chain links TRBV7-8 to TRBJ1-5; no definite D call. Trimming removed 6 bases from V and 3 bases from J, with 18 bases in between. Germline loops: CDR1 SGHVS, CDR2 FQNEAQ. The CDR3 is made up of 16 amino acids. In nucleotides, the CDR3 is TGTGCCAGCAGTCCTTCCTCTGCAAATCTCAATCAGCCCCAGCATTTT. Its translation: CASSPSSANLNQPQHF. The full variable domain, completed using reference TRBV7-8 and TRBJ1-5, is GAGVSQSPRYKVAKRGQDVALRCDPISGHVSLFWYQQALGQGPEFLTYFQNEAQLDKSGLPSDRFFAERPEGSVSTLKIQRTQQEDSAVYLCASSPSSANLNQPQHFGDGTRLSIL.

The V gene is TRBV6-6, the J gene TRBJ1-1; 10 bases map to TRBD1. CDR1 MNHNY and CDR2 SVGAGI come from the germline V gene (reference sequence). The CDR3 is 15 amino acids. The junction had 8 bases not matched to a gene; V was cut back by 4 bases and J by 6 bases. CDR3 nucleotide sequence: TGTGCCAGCAGTTTCTACCGGGACAGGGGAGCTGAAGCTTTCTTT. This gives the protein CASSFYRDRGAEAFF.

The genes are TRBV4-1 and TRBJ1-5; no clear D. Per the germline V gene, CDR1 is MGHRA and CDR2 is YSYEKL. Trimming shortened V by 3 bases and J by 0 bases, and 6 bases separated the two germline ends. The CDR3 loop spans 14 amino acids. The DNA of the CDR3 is TGCGCCAGCAGCCACCCTTATAGCAATCAGCCCCAGCATTTT. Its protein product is CASSHPYSNQPQHF.

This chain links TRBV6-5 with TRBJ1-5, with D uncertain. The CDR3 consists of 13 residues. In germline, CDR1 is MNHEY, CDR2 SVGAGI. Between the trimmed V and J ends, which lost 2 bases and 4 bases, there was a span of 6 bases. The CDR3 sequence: CASSYDGNQPQHF. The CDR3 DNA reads TGTGCCAGCAGTTACGACGGGAATCAGCCCCAGCATTTT.

The CDR3 spells CSVETGARIPPDYGYTF. The CDR3 DNA sequence: TGCAGCGTTGAAACAGGGGCGCGTATTCCCCCTGACTATGGCTACACCTTC. The chain employs TRBV29-1 and TRBJ1-2; 7 nucleotides match TRBD1. The V gene end was trimmed by 2 bases and the J gene end by 3 bases; junction bases not matched to a gene: 15. Germline V gene data show CDR1 as SQVTM and CDR2 as ANQGSEA. The CDR3 is made up of 17 amino acids.

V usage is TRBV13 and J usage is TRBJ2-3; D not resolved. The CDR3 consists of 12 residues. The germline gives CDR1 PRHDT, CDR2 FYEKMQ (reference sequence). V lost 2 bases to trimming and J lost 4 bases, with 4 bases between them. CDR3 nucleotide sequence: TGTGCCAGCAGCTTATTCCCAGATACGCAGTATTTT. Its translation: CASSLFPDTQYF.

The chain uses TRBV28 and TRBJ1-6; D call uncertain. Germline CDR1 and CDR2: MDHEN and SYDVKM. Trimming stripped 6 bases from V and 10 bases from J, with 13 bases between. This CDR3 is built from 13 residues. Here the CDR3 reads CASSPNHWSPLHF. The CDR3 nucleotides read TGTGCCAGCAGCCCTAACCATTGGTCACCCCTCCACTTT.

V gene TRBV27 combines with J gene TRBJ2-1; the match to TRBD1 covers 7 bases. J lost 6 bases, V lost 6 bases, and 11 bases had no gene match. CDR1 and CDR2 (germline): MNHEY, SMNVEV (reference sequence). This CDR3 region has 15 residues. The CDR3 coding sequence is TGTGCCAGCAGCGAAGGGGGCCTGGGGCTCAATGAGCAGTTCTTC. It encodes CASSEGGLGLNEQFF.

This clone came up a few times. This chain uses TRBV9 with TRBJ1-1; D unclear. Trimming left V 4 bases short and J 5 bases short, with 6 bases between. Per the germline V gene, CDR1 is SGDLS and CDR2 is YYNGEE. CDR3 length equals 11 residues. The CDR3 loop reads CASSPLTEAFF. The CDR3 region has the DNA TGTGCCAGCAGCCCCCTGACTGAAGCTTTCTTT.

CDR3 DNA sequence: TGTGCCAGCAGTCCCGAATGGACAGATCAGCCCCAGCATTTT. This sequence encodes CASSPEWTDQPQHF. The V and J genes are TRBV6-5 and TRBJ1-5; TRBD1 is a possible D gene (6 bases). CDR1 is MNHEY and CDR2 is SVGAGI in the germline V gene. The V end was cut by 5 bases, the J end by 5 bases, with 13 bases between. This CDR3 is 14 amino acids long.